This paragraph reports one TCR beta chain. The entry originates in a study of blood T cell repertoires in COVID-19. Study in general: The analysed material was cDNA or gDNA that came from T cells, B-cell-depleted T cells, or PBMCs.

The CDR3 is made up of 13 amino acids. V lost 2 bases, J lost 4 bases, and 8 bases lay in between. In germline, CDR1 is SGHTA, CDR2 FQGTGA. Per the authors' pipeline: Reference gene primers were amplified, and this amplification served to estimate nucleated cell counts. The method was immunoSEQ multiplex PCR; TCRdb's version includes in-frame clones alone and lacks a portion of them. V and J calls and clone size are given by that table; D and trimming were obtained from the DNA. The table lists 100,000 to 150,000 clones, around 86% of them singletons, with 12% in the top ten. Sequencing used peripheral blood. The chain carries TRBV7-3 and TRBJ2-5; D remains unclear. The receptor's source is a man aged 55 to 70 with acute or convalescent COVID-19. CDR3 DNA sequence: TGTGCCAGCAGCTTATCAACGAGAGAGACCCAGTACTTC. The encoded protein is CASSLSTRETQYF.